Reported below is one T cell receptor beta chain. Its antigen is not known. The data were taken from a study of OX40 agonist ivuxolimab in advanced cancers. Study-wide results and caveats: Normalized T-cell clonal expansion was also low in some nonresponders.

Blood got drawn at baseline, again on cycle 4 day 1, and then on cycle 7 day 1. TCRdb's copy holds only in-frame clones and misses some; the assay was immunoSEQ multiplex PCR. This sample has tens of thousands of clones, with 70% to 90% found just once. Here the sequenced sample was CD4+ or CD8+ T cells sorted from blood, taken in a trial of the OX40 agonist ivuxolimab. This receptor was taken from an adult with an advanced solid tumor such as melanoma, head and neck, liver or kidney cancer.

The CDR3 is CASSFRGGGDGYTF. The CDR3 bases are TGTGCCAGCAGTTTTCGGGGGGGTGGTGATGGCTACACCTTC. The V call is TRBV28, the J call TRBJ1-2; possible D gene TRBD1, 5 bases. Germline values: CDR1 MDHEN, CDR2 SYDVKM. The V and J ends lost 3 bases and 6 bases respectively, with 14 bases between them. The CDR3 covers 14 residues.